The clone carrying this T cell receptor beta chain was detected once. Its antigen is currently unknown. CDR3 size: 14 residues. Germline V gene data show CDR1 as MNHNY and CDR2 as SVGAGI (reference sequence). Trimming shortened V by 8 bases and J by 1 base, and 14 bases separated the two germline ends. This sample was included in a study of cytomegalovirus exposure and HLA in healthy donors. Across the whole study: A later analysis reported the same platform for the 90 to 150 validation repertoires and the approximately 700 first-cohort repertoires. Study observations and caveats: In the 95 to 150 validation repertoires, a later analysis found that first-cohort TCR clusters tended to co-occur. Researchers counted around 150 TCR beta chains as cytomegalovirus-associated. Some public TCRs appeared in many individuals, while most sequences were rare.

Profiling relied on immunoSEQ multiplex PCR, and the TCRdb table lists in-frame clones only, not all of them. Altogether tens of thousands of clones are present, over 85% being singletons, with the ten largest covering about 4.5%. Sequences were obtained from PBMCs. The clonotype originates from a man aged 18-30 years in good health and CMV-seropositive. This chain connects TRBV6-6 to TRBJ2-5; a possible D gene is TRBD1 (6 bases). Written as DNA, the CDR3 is TGTGCCAGCGTGAGAACAGGGCTCCAAGAGACCCAGTACTTC. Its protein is CASVRTGLQETQYF.